This TCR beta chain was captured in a study of blood T cell repertoires in COVID-19. On the study more broadly: From the United States, Italy and Spain came samples of acute and convalescent COVID-19. PBMCs, B-cell-depleted T cells, or T cells provided the cDNA or gDNA that made up the material.

Study processing details: Using reference gene primer amplification, nucleated cell counts were estimated. TCRdb keeps only in-frame clones here, not all; method: immunoSEQ multiplex PCR. For V, J and clone size, that table is used; D and trimming come from the DNA. Here the sample spans 160,000 or so clones, about 86% being singletons. Germline values: CDR1 LGHDT, CDR2 YNNKEL (reference sequence). The V end lost 0 bases, the J end lost 5 bases, and 13 bases lay between the germline ends. This CDR3 contains 16 residues. The clonotype comes from a woman between 65 and 79 years old with COVID-19, enrolled during active disease. Source material: peripheral blood. The gene calls are TRBV3-1 (or the pseudogene TRBV3-2) and TRBJ2-2; D is uncertain. In nucleotides, the CDR3 is TGTGCCAGCAGCCAAGATAGGCAGGTGAAAACCGGGGAGCTGTTTTTT. Encoded protein: CASSQDRQVKTGELFF.